The 18 T cell receptor beta chains presented below share a single source sample, sequenced in a study of blood T cell repertoires in COVID-19 (dated by TCRdb to 2020 to 2021). Libraries were prepared through the immunoSEQ multiplex PCR assay. TCRdb retrieved this table from immuneACCESS and kept in-frame rearrangements only. Not all clones are present; in checked studies, unresolved V genes account for under half, and no reason is known for the remainder. The sample yields 250,000 to 300,000 clones; under 95% were counted once. The ten largest clones take up 2% to 2.5% of the sample. Sequencing was done on a sample of PBMCs or T cells enriched from blood (not recorded which). These receptors were taken from a woman in her forties with acute COVID-19.

This clone came up once. The V and J genes are TRBV10-1 and TRBJ2-7, with a possible D match to TRBD1 (7 bases). V was cut by 4 bases and J by 2 bases, with 15 bases left in between. CDR1 and CDR2 from the germline V gene are WNHNN and SYGVQD (reference sequence). This CDR3 spans 15 amino acids. CDR3 protein: CASSGDRDSPYEQYF. The CDR3 nucleotides read TGCGCCAGCAGTGGTGACAGGGACTCCCCCTACGAGCAGTACTTC.

The rearrangement links TRBV20-1 to TRBJ1-2; no reliable D call. The CDR3 runs 11 residues. Germline loops: CDR1 DFQATT, CDR2 SNEGSKA (reference sequence). V was pared by 4 bases and J by 10 bases, with 13 bases between. The CDR3 nucleotides read TGCAGTGCTAACATGTTTCGTATCTACACCTTC. Protein product: CSANMFRIYTF.

This sequence joins TRBV6-5 and TRBJ1-3; a weak D match, TRBD1 (6 bases). This CDR3 is 16 amino acids long. Germline CDR1 and CDR2: MNHEY and SVGAGI. V was shortened by 0 bases and J by 4 bases, with 13 bases between the two germline ends. The CDR3 sequence is CASSYSRGASGNTIYF. The CDR3 DNA reads as TGTGCCAGCAGTTACTCGCGGGGGGCATCAGGAAACACCATATATTTT.

This sequence joins TRBV5-1 and TRBJ2-7; D may be TRBD2 (5 bases). Germline loops: CDR1 SGHRS, CDR2 YFSETQ. The CDR3 spans 13 residues. V lost 2 bases, J lost 0 bases, and 6 bases lay in between. CDR3: CASSFDYSYEQYF. DNA of the CDR3: TGCGCCAGCAGCTTCGACTACTCCTACGAGCAGTACTTC.

The chain combines TRBV27 with TRBJ1-2; D gene uncertain. CDR1 MNHEY and CDR2 SMNVEV come from the germline V gene (reference sequence). Trimming pared 5 bases from V and 3 bases from J, leaving 10 bases between. This CDR3 is 13 amino acids long. In nucleotides, the CDR3 is TGTGCCAGCAGTGGCGGACTTCACTATGGCTACACCTTC. This gives the protein CASSGGLHYGYTF.

The rearrangement uses TRBV7-9 and TRBJ1-3, with no clear D. Between the trimmed V and J ends, which lost 1 base and 0 bases, there was a span of 4 bases. Germline V gene data show CDR1 as SEHNR and CDR2 as FQNEAQ (reference sequence). The CDR3 spans 14 residues. Here the CDR3 reads CASSLGDSGNTIYF. Written as DNA, the CDR3 is TGTGCCAGCAGCTTAGGAGACTCTGGAAACACCATATATTTT.

The genes are TRBV19 and TRBJ2-5; maybe TRBD2 (6 bases). CDR3 length: 13 residues. CDR1 and CDR2 (germline): LNHDA, SQIVND (reference sequence). V was clipped by 5 bases and J by 5 bases, with 12 bases between them. The CDR3 region is CASSRVEGETQYF. CDR3 nucleotide sequence: TGTGCCAGTAGTCGGGTGGAGGGGGAGACCCAGTACTTC.

The CDR3 DNA reads as TGTGCCAGCAGCCGTGGCCTGGGCTCCAATCAGCCCCAGCATTTT. Translation: CASSRGLGSNQPQHF. J is TRBJ1-5 and V is TRBV5-8; D is ambiguous. This CDR3 is built from 15 residues. CDR1 SGHTS and CDR2 YDEGEE come from the germline V gene. Trimming stripped 4 bases from V and 3 bases from J, with 14 bases between.

A word on this clone: Within the sample, other DNA sequences also encode this same CDR3. The V call is TRBV4-2, the J call TRBJ2-2; 9 nucleotides agree with TRBD2. V gave up 4 bases and J gave up 7 bases; unmatched junction bases: 10. The CDR3 length is 16 residues. In germline, CDR1 is LGHNA, CDR2 YNFKEQ. The CDR3 protein is CASSRGGGGAIGELFF. The DNA for the CDR3 is TGTGCCAGCAGCCGGGGTGGCGGGGGGGCCATCGGGGAGCTGTTTTTT.

There are a few counts of this clone. In nucleotides, the CDR3 is TGTGCCAGCAGCCCCCTTGGAGGCACAGATACGCAGTATTTT. Protein: CASSPLGGTDTQYF. The V gene is TRBV9, the J gene TRBJ2-3, with no clear D. CDR3 length: 14 residues. Per the germline V gene, CDR1 is SGDLS and CDR2 is YYNGEE. V lost 4 bases and J 1 base, leaving 10 bases between the germline ends.

The CDR3 loop is CACASGRAVTDTQYF. The CDR3, as DNA: TGTGCCTGTGCTAGCGGGAGGGCTGTCACAGATACGCAGTATTTT. The chain uses TRBV30 and TRBJ2-3, with 12 positions matching TRBD2. The V gene's germline CDR1 is GTSNPN and CDR2 SVGIG (reference sequence). This CDR3 comprises 15 residues. Germline trimming cut 6 bases from V and 2 bases from J; bases unmatched to any gene: 6.

The rearrangement joins TRBV4-2 to TRBJ2-7, with 9 positions matching TRBD2. Germline lookup yields CDR1 LGHNA and CDR2 YNFKEQ. Unmatched junction bases numbered 15, after V lost 8 bases and J lost 7 bases. The CDR3 sequence is 15 residues long. The CDR3 loop is CASGGGGRAFSEQYF. The CDR3 DNA is TGTGCCAGCGGCGGGGGCGGGAGGGCCTTTAGTGAGCAGTACTTC.

The rearrangement links TRBV7-8 to TRBJ2-3, with a tentative D call TRBD2 (5 bases). The V gene's germline CDR1 is SGHVS and CDR2 FQNEAQ. This CDR3 has 16 residues. V was clipped by 0 bases and J by 1 base, with 11 bases between them. CDR3 sequence (DNA): TGTGCCAGCAGCTTAGCGGAGAACGGGGGCACAGATACGCAGTATTTT. Encoded protein: CASSLAENGGTDTQYF.

CDR3 nucleotides: TGTGCCAGCAGGCCACAGGGGCCCTCCTACGAGCAGTACTTC. Translation gives CASRPQGPSYEQYF. The rearrangement links TRBV2 to TRBJ2-7; TRBD1 matches at 7 bases. V was pared by 6 bases and J by 0 bases, with 5 bases of the junction left unmatched. Germline V gives CDR1 SNHLY, CDR2 FYNNEI. The CDR3 runs 14 residues. The variable domain in full, with the rest retrieved from reference TRBV2 and TRBJ2-7, is EPEVTQTPSHQVTQMGQEVILRCVPISNHLYFYWYRQILGQKVEFLVSFYNNEISEKSEIFDDQFSVERPDGSNFTLKIRSTKLEDSAMYFCASRPQGPSYEQYFGPGTRLTVT.

The chain carries TRBV14 and TRBJ2-7; tentatively, D is TRBD1 (6 bases). CDR1 SGHDN and CDR2 FVKESK come from the germline V gene. With 3 bases removed from V and 6 bases from J, the gap between germline ends came to 12 bases. The CDR3 length is 13 residues. The CDR3 sequence: CASSQRGSGEQYF. CDR3 nucleotides: TGTGCCAGCAGCCAGAGGGGGTCTGGCGAGCAGTACTTC.

The V gene is TRBV2, the J gene TRBJ1-2; no clear D gene. V gave up 4 bases and J gave up 2 bases, with 8 bases separating them. CDR1 and CDR2 from the germline V gene are SNHLY and FYNNEI. The CDR3 length is 13 residues. The CDR3, as DNA: TGTGCCAGCAGTGTGGCGGGAAACTATGGCTACACCTTC. It yields the protein CASSVAGNYGYTF.

This clone has only one observation. CDR3 in amino acids: CASSWQGGEQYF. The CDR3 nucleotides are TGTGCCAGCAGTTGGCAGGGAGGCGAGCAGTACTTC. The gene calls are TRBV5-6 and TRBJ2-7; a possible D gene is TRBD2 (6 bases). The V end lost 5 bases, the J end lost 6 bases, and 12 bases lay between the germline ends. This CDR3 contains 12 residues. CDR1 SGHDT and CDR2 YYEEEE come from the germline V gene.

The V gene is TRBV19, the J gene TRBJ2-7, with a tentative D call TRBD2 (5 bases). Germline V CDR1 and CDR2: LNHDA, SQIVND (reference sequence). The CDR3 is made up of 14 amino acids. Trimming took off 3 bases at V and 6 bases at J, with 15 bases between the two ends. Here the CDR3 reads CASSIGSAGSEQYF. The CDR3, as DNA: TGTGCCAGTAGTATCGGTAGCGCCGGTTCCGAGCAGTACTTC.